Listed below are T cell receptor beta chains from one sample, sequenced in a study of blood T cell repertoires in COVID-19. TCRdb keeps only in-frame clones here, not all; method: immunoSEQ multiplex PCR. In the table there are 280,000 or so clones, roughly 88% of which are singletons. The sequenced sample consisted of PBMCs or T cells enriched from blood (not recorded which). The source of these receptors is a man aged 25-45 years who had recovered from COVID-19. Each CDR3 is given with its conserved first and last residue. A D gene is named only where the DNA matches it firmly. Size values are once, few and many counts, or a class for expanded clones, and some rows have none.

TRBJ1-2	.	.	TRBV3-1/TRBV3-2	CASSQWGQLYGYTF	TGTGCCAGCAGCCAATGGGGACAACTCTATGGCTACACCTTC
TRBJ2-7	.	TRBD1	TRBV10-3	CAISDRTGALEQYF	TGTGCCATCAGTGATCGGACAGGAGCGCTCGAGCAGTACTTC
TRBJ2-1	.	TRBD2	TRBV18	CASSTKSGESYNEQFF	TGTGCCAGCTCAACCAAAAGCGGGGAGTCCTACAATGAGCAGTTCTTC
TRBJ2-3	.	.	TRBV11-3	CASSLAGPDTQYF	TGTGCCAGCAGCTTAGCAGGCCCAGATACGCAGTATTTT
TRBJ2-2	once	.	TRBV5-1	CASSLAHGAGELFF	TGCGCCAGCAGCTTGGCCCACGGGGCCGGGGAGCTGTTTTTT
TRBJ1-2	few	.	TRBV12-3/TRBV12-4	CASSPPGNGHTF	TGTGCCAGCAGCCCCCCGGGGAACGGCCACACCTTC
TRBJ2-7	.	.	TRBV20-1	CSAIGLGEQYF	TGCAGTGCTATCGGACTGGGCGAGCAGTACTTC
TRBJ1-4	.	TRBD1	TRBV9	CASSVVGQGNEKLFF	TGTGCCAGCAGCGTAGTTGGACAGGGGAATGAAAAACTGTTTTTT
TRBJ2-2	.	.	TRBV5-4	CASSFRVLSFPPNTGELFF	TGTGCCAGCAGCTTCCGGGTCTTATCCTTCCCGCCTAACACCGGGGAGCTGTTTTTT
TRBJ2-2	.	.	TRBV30	CAQATNTGELFF	TGTGCCCAGGCGACGAACACCGGGGAGCTGTTTTTT
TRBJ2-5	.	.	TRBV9	CASSTSGASLETQYF	TGTGCCAGCAGCACTTCAGGGGCCTCCCTCGAGACCCAGTACTTC
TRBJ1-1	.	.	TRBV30	CAWRRRGRRIVEAFF	TGTGCCTGGAGGCGCAGGGGAAGGCGGATTGTAGAAGCTTTCTTT
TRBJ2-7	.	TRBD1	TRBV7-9	CASSPSSGTGAYEQYF	TGTGCCAGCAGCCCCTCCTCCGGGACAGGGGCCTACGAGCAGTACTTC
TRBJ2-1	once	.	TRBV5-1	CASSRDLNEQFF	TGCGCCAGCAGCCGCGATCTAAATGAGCAGTTCTTC
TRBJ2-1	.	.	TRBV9	CASSVQSGGDEQFF	TGTGCCAGCAGCGTACAATCAGGCGGGGATGAGCAGTTCTTC
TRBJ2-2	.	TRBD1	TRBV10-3	CAIRGTGSTGELFF	TGTGCCATCAGGGGGACAGGGAGCACCGGGGAGCTGTTTTTT
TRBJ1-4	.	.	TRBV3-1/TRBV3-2	CASSRNSNEKLFF	TGTGCCAGCAGCCGAAATAGCAATGAAAAACTGTTTTTT
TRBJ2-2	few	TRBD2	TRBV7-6	CASSYKLADDNTGELFF	TGTGCCAGCAGCTATAAACTAGCGGACGATAACACCGGGGAGCTGTTTTTT
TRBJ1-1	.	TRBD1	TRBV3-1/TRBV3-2	CASSRGQLTEAFF	TGTGCCAGCAGCCGGGGACAGTTGACTGAAGCTTTCTTT
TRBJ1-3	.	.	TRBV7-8	CASSSDITAANSGNTIYF	TGTGCCAGCAGCTCAGATATCACAGCCGCCAACTCTGGAAACACCATATATTTT
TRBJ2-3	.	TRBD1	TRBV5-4	CASSSGTGGAGTDTQYF	TGTGCCAGCAGCAGCGGGACAGGGGGCGCAGGCACAGATACGCAGTATTTT
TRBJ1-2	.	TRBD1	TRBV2	CASSGTGDGYGYTF	TGTGCCAGCAGTGGGACAGGGGACGGCTATGGCTACACCTTC
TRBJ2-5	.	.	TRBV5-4	CASSSRGGDETQYF	TGTGCCAGCAGCTCCCGTGGAGGGGACGAGACCCAGTACTTC
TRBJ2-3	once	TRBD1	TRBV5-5	CASSWTGSTQYF	TGTGCCAGCAGCTGGACAGGGAGTACGCAGTATTTT
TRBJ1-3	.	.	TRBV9	CASSVGSGSGNTIYF	TGTGCCAGCAGCGTAGGCTCAGGGTCCGGAAACACCATATATTTT
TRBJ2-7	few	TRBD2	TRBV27	CASSSGRGYEQYF	TGTGCCAGCAGCAGCGGGCGGGGGTACGAGCAGTACTTC
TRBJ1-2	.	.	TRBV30	CAWSPPGSLRGYTF	TGTGCCTGGAGCCCCCCGGGGAGTCTCAGGGGCTACACCTTC
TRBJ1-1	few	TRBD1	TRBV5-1	CASSLETGMNTEAFF	TGCGCCAGCAGCTTGGAGACAGGGATGAACACTGAAGCTTTCTTT
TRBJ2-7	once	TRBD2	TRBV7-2	CASRGDLAGGTYEQYF	TGTGCCAGCAGAGGGGACCTAGCGGGGGGAACCTACGAGCAGTACTTC
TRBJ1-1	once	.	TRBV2	CASSVRQMNTEAFF	TGTGCCAGCAGTGTGAGACAGATGAACACTGAAGCTTTCTTT
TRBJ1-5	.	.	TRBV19	CASTRSPLGTNQPQHF	TGTGCCAGTACCCGGAGCCCGTTGGGGACTAATCAGCCCCAGCATTTT
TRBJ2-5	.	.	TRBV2	CASLGLETQYF	TGTGCCAGCCTCGGGTTGGAGACCCAGTACTTC
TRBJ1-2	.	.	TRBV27	CASSRGTDGYTF	TGTGCCAGCAGCCGGGGGACGGATGGCTACACCTTC
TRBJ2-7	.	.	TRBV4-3	CASSRGSGYAYEQYF	TGCGCCAGCAGCCGCGGATCCGGGTACGCGTACGAGCAGTACTTC
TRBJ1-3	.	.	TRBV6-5	CASSYVGRSGNTIYF	TGTGCCAGCAGTTACGTAGGGAGGTCAGGAAACACCATATATTTT
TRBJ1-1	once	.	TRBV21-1	CATLDSTEAFF	TGTGCCACCCTAGACAGCACTGAAGCTTTCTTT
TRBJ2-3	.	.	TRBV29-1	CSVVTAGASTDTQYF	TGCAGCGTTGTTACCGCGGGGGCTAGCACAGATACGCAGTATTTT
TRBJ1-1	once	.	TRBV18	CASSPPSEGVTEAFF	TGTGCCAGCTCACCACCATCAGAAGGGGTCACTGAAGCTTTCTTT
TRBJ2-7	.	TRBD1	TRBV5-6	CASSLGTGGLRQYF	TGTGCCAGCAGCTTGGGGACAGGAGGTCTGCGGCAGTACTTC
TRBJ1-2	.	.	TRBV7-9	CASSSEYSYGYTF	TGTGCCAGCAGCAGTGAATACTCCTATGGCTACACCTTC
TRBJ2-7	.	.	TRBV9	CASSASDRLSTEQYF	TGTGCCAGCAGCGCCTCCGACAGGCTTTCGACCGAGCAGTACTTC